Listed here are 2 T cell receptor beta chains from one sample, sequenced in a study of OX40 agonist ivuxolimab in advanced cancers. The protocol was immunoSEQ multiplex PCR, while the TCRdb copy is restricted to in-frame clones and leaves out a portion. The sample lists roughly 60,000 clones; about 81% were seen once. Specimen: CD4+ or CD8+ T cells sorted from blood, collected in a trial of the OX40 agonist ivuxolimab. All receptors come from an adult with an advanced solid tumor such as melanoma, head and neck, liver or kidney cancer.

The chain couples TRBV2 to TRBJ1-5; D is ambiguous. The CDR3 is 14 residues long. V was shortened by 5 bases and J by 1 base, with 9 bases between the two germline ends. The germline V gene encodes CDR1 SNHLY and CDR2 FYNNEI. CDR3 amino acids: CASSTDLSNQPQHF. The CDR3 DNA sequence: TGTGCCAGCAGTACAGACTTGAGCAATCAGCCCCAGCATTTT.

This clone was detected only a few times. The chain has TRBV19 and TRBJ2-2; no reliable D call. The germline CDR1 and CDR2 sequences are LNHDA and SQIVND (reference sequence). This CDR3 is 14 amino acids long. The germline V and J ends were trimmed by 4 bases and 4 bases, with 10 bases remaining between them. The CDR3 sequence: CASSKDTATGELFF. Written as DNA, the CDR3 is TGTGCCAGTAGTAAAGATACGGCCACCGGGGAGCTGTTTTTT.